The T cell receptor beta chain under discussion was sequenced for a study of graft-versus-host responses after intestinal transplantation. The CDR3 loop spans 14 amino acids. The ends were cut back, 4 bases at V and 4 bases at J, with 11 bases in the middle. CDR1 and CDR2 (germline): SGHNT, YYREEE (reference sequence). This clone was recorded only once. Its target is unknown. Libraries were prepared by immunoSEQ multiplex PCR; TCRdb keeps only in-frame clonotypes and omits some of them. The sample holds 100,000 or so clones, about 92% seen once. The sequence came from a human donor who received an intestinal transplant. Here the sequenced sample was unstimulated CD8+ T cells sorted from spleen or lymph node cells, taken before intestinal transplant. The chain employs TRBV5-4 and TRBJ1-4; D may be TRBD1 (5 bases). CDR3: CASSEGLLNEKLFF. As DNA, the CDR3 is TGTGCCAGCAGCGAGGGACTGCTTAATGAAAAACTGTTTTTT.